This is a list of T cell receptor beta chains from one sample in a study of blood T cell repertoires in COVID-19. TCRdb's table, derived via immunoSEQ multiplex PCR, lists solely in-frame clones and lacks some. The table records about 110,000 clones, about three quarters of them present only once. Sequencing input: peripheral blood. These receptors originate from a human donor in a cohort sampled during active or convalescent COVID-19. CDR3s include the opening cysteine and the closing phenylalanine or tryptophan. Each record gives: CDR3 DNA, CDR3 protein, clone size, J gene, V gene, D gene. A D gene is named only where the DNA matches it firmly. Not every row has a clone size; where given, it reads once, few, many or a size class.

TGTGCCAGCAGAAGACTAGCGCAGGACGAGCAGTACTTC | CASRRLAQDEQYF | NA | TRBJ2-7 | TRBV28 | TRBD2
TGTGCCAGTATAAGCGGGTATACGCAGTATTTT | CASISGYTQYF | NA | TRBJ2-3 | TRBV19 | NA
TGTGCCAGTAGTCCTGATAATTCACCCCTCCACTTT | CASSPDNSPLHF | NA | TRBJ1-6 | TRBV19 | NA
TGTGCCAGCAGCCAGGATACCTCTAGCGGTGAAGAGACCCAGTACTTC | CASSQDTSSGEETQYF | NA | TRBJ2-5 | TRBV5-4 | TRBD2
TGTGCCAGTAGTACGGGACAGCCGTCCTACGAGCAGTACTTC | CASSTGQPSYEQYF | NA | TRBJ2-7 | TRBV19 | TRBD1
TGTGCCAGCAGTTTGGCTAGCGGCTTCTATTACGAGCAGTACTTC | CASSLASGFYYEQYF | NA | TRBJ2-7 | TRBV27 | TRBD2
TGTGCCAGCAGAACTAAGAACACCGGGGAGCTGTTTTTT | CASRTKNTGELFF | NA | TRBJ2-2 | TRBV6-5 | NA
TGTGCCAGCAGTCCCTGGGCTTATGGCTACACCTTC | CASSPWAYGYTF | NA | TRBJ1-2 | TRBV12-3/TRBV12-4 | NA
TGTGCCAGCAGATACACCGGGAGGTCCTACGAGCAGTACTTC | CASRYTGRSYEQYF | NA | TRBJ2-7 | TRBV13 | TRBD2
TGTGCCAGCAGTCTTCCCCCCACGGAGTACAATGAGCAGTTCTTC | CASSLPPTEYNEQFF | NA | TRBJ2-1 | TRBV28 | NA
TGTGCCAGCAGCTTGGATTTGGCTAGCGGGTTTCTTGAGCAGTTCTTC | CASSLDLASGFLEQFF | once | TRBJ2-1 | TRBV5-6 | TRBD2
TGTGCCAGCAGTCCGTGGACAGGGGGCTTTACTGAAGCTTTCTTT | CASSPWTGGFTEAFF | NA | TRBJ1-1 | TRBV27 | TRBD1
TGTGCCAGCAGCCAAGATCCCAGGGAGGGTAATCAGCCCCAGCATTTT | CASSQDPREGNQPQHF | few | TRBJ1-5 | TRBV3-1/TRBV3-2 | NA
TGCGCCAGCAGCTACCGGGACTACTACAATGAGCAGTTCTTC | CASSYRDYYNEQFF | few | TRBJ2-1 | TRBV5-1 | TRBD2
TGTGCCAGCAGCCAAGGGACAGGGGCTTCTGAAGCTTTCTTT | CASSQGTGASEAFF | NA | TRBJ1-1 | TRBV3-1/TRBV3-2 | TRBD1
TGTGCCAGCATCGGACAGGGGAAAAACGGCTACACCTTC | CASIGQGKNGYTF | NA | TRBJ1-2 | TRBV12-3/TRBV12-4 | TRBD1
TGTGCCAGCAGCGTAGCAGTAGCTGGCTCGGCCAAAAACATTCAGTACTTC | CASSVAVAGSAKNIQYF | few | TRBJ2-4 | TRBV9 | NA